The present TCR beta chain was sequenced within a study of T cells after yellow fever vaccination. In the case of this clonotype: Its target is not known.

Study-level points and caveats: Any FACS-sorted repertoire could hold abundant clonotypes that contaminate it from the bulk population. CD4 and CD8 compartments shared a small share of clonotypes, likely from convergent recombination. Booster sampling recovered most clones from primary vaccination (about 97% CD4, over 75% CD8).

The TCR cDNA carried a universal primer site and UMIs from 5'RACE template switching. TCRdb redid the calling of the 5' RACE reads with MiXCR, one entry per CDR3 protein. The sample yields some 560,000 distinct CDR3 sequences, less than 20% seen once. Germline assignment: CDR1 KGHSH and CDR2 LQKENI. This CDR3 is built from 13 residues. Deletions cut 4 bases from V and 5 bases from J, with 11 bases between. This chain uses TRBV18 with TRBJ2-5; no firm D call. The sequenced sample was PBMCs, obtained around 5 days after the first yellow fever vaccination. This clonotype was sampled from a man between 18 and 35 years old who received the YFV17D yellow fever vaccine. The DNA of the CDR3 is TGTGCCAGCTCACTCCAGGCCGCGGAGACCCAGTACTTC. Amino acid sequence: CASSLQAAETQYF. Variable domain in full (rest from reference TRBV18 and TRBJ2-5): NAGVMQNPRHLVRRRGQEARLRCSPMKGHSHVYWYRQLPEEGLKFMVYLQKENIIDESGMPKERFSAEFPKEGPSILRIQQVVRGDSAAYFCASSLQAAETQYFGPGTRLLVL.